The rows below give T cell receptor beta chains drawn from one sample of a study of tumor and adjacent non-tumor tissue in lung cancer. TCRdb fed the multiplex PCR reads into MiXCR, producing one record per CDR3 protein. The data show over 100,000 distinct CDR3 sequences, about 61% seen once. Sequenced input: distant non-tumor lung tissue. The origin of the receptors is a man between 60 and 75 years old with non-small cell lung cancer. The CDR3 runs from the conserved cysteine through the conserved F or W. A D gene is named only where the DNA matches it firmly. Not every row has a clone size; where given, it reads once, few, many or a size class.

D gene,clone size,V gene,J gene,CDR3 protein,CDR3 DNA
-,-,TRBV4-2,TRBJ2-7,CASSQEGGSRRDEQYF,TGTGCCAGCAGCCAAGAAGGTGGCTCTCGCAGGGATGAGCAGTACTTC
TRBD1,-,TRBV29-1,TRBJ2-1,CSVWNRGSYNERFF,TGCAGCGTCTGGAACAGGGGGTCCTACAATGAGCGGTTCTTC
-,once,TRBV6-5,TRBJ1-5,CASSPDGGRESNRPQHF,TGTGCCAGCAGTCCGGACGGGGGGCGGGAAAGCAATCGGCCCCAGCATTTT
TRBD1,-,TRBV20-1,TRBJ1-3,CSATGTGSGNTIYF,TGCAGTGCAACCGGGACAGGCTCTGGAAACACCATATATTTT
-,-,TRBV20-1,TRBJ1-2,CSASMTANYGYTF,TGCAGTGCAAGTATGACTGCAAACTATGGCTACACCTTC
-,-,TRBV6-1,TRBJ1-5,CASSEASGGSNQSQHF,TGTGCTAGCAGTGAAGCGTCTGGGGGAAGCAATCAGTCCCAGCATTTT
-,once,TRBV11-3,TRBJ1-1,CANSIRQAVTEAFF,TGTGCCAATAGCATCCGACAGGCGGTCACTGAAGCTTTCTTT
-,many,TRBV10-1,TRBJ2-3,CASSDTRSEFQDTQYF,TGCGCCAGCAGCGACACTCGGTCGGAGTTCCAGGATACGCAGTATTTT
-,-,TRBV6-2/TRBV6-3,TRBJ1-5,CASSSDNLYQPKHF,TGTGCCAGCAGCTCCGACAACCTTTATCAGCCCAAGCATTTT
-,-,TRBV7-9,TRBJ2-2,CAGSSQEANTGELFF,TGTGCCGGCAGCTCACAGGAGGCGAACACCGGGGAGCTGTTTTTT
-,-,TRBV2,TRBJ1-2,CASSATGGYTF,TGTGCCAGCAGTGCGACAGGAGGCTACACCTTC
-,-,TRBV5-6,TRBJ2-7,CASSARQGLEWYEQYF,TGTGCCAGCAGCGCCAGACAGGGACTTGAGTGGTACGAGCAGTACTTT
-,-,TRBV7-9,TRBJ1-6,CASSSRWNNSPLHF,TGTGCCAGCAGCTCCAGATGGAATAATTCACCCCTCCACTTT